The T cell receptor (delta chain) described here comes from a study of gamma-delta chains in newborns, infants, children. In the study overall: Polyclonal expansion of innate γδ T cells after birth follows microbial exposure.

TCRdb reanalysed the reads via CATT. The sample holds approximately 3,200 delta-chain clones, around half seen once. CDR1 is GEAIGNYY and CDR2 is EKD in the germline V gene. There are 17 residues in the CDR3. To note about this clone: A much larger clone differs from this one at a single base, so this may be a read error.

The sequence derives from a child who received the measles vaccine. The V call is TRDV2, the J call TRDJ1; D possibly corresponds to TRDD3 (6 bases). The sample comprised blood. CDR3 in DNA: TGTGCCTGTGGCACCGTCGGGATAGAGAAGGGGACCGATAAACTCATCTTT. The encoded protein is CACGTVGIEKGTDKLIF.